The sequence of this T cell receptor (beta chain) was determined in a study of blood T cells in healthy people across ages (dated by TCRdb to the mid-2010s). Regarding the study in general: In model experiments, template switching captured about one uniquely barcoded TCR beta cDNA molecule for every two T cells. The study measured age-related changes in TCR beta repertoire diversity using deep sequencing normalized with unique cDNA molecular identifiers. Donors were grouped into four age groups: young (average roughly 16 years), middle-aged (around 39), aged (approximately 67) and long-lived (around 82). Donors of different ages were randomly distributed across sequencing lanes to avoid experimental bias. Two additional independent replicas of 1 million unique cDNA reads from the same blood draw were analyzed for two donors (one aged 18 to 29 and one aged 80 or older).

Points on this clonotype: This receptor's antigen is unknown. Base qualities were left out, and no much larger clone turns up one base away.

According to the germline V gene, CDR1 reads ENHRY and CDR2 reads SYGVKD. The CDR3 has 15 amino acids, counting the end cysteine and phenylalanine. The read is trimmed to its CDR3 DNA, 45 bases read in frame from base 1. Trimming at the junction amounts to 4 bases on V and 1 base on J, and the germline ends lie 13 bases apart. The donors were roughly 39 Caucasian individuals from Russia, aged 6 to 90 years, who were systemically healthy. Each donor gave approximately 9.3 milliliters of peripheral blood, collected into EDTA-treated Vacutainer tubes. PBMCs were isolated by Ficoll-Paque density-gradient centrifugation, with at least 6.5 million obtained per sample. Trizol reagent was used to extract total RNA from the PBMCs, yielding at least 5.5 micrograms per sample. Naive CD45RAhigh/CD27high T cell percentages were measured by flow cytometry on a PBMC aliquot from every donor. Library preparation used 5' RACE. The instrument was an Illumina HiSeq 2500. A second about 7 to 11 cycle PCR used a sample-barcoded 5' primer and a J-beta primer mix. A template-switch 5' adaptor carrying 12 random nucleotides introduced a unique molecular identifier onto each TCR beta cDNA molecule. Each sample yielded at least 2.5 million CDR3-containing paired-end reads. First-strand cDNA was synthesized from all RNA with the Mint cDNA synthesis kit, primed by a TRBC-specific oligonucleotide. After uracil-DNA glycosylase treatment, a first 18-cycle PCR used universal primers M1SS and BC2_uni_R on all cDNA. Per the source publication's procedure: Normalization of each sample was performed by random selection of 1 million high-quality reads, each carrying a distinct molecular identifier. Reads sharing molecular identifiers were discarded rather than binned into consensus sequences. MiTCR, set to a Q25 quality threshold and the strictest error-elimination algorithm, was used for CDR3 identification, clonotype clustering and error correction. Lower-bound total TCR beta diversity was estimated with a nonparametric unseen species model using Euler transformation. The public reads were reprocessed in TCRdb via fastp at Q25 and MiXCR, keeping in-frame beta chains. One record per CDR3 amino acid sequence lists the most common genes and DNA. What appears here as the V and J calls and clone size reflects TCRdb's work, not the paper's. The sample includes some 1.4 million distinct CDR3 sequences, with approximately 40% observed a single time. 7.9% of the sample is in the top ten clones.

Points the paper makes about the study in general: Compared with the aged group, the long-lived group had more naive CD4+ T cells, fewer expanded clones and increased TCR diversity, a pattern suggesting age selection. Because donor CMV infection status was unknown, age-related changes in expanded clonotypes were potentially confounded. Estimates of total diversity based on one million sequenced T cells were considered lower bounds and underestimates. There was a strong correlation between observed TCR beta diversity and the percentage of naive T cells measured by flow cytometry. Observed TCR beta diversity per million T cells fell roughly linearly with age, and a significant reduction was already apparent by age around 44. Conclusive comparison of naive and antigen-experienced compartments was prevented by the profiling of bulk unsorted PBMCs.

Sequenced material: blood. This chain joins TRBV10-3 to TRBJ1-1, with no D gene named confidently. The origin of this receptor is a woman between 18 and 29 years old in good health. The DNA reads as follows: TGTGCCATCAGTGTCGTCGAGGGAGGGAACACTGAAGCTTTCTTT. Its protein reads: CAISVVEGGNTEAFF.